This note documents a single T cell receptor (beta chain) sequence. What antigen it recognizes has not been identified. No qualities accompany the bases; no much larger clone lies one base away. The library relied on the immunoSEQ multiplex PCR assay. TCRdb provides this immuneACCESS table in a form limited to in-frame rearrangements. Some clones are lacking; in checked studies, under half of them reflect an unresolved V gene, and why the rest are absent is not known. Across this sample there are about 68,000 clones, with about nine tenths seen only once. The top ten hold 4.2% of the sample. Because repertoires were sampled repeatedly during chemoradiotherapy, clonal expansion in the tumor microenvironment could be followed. These data come from a study of chemoradiotherapy in HPV16-positive cancers (dated by TCRdb to 2022 to 2024). In the study overall: Functional T-cell assays on cells from two HPV16-positive patients defined candidate HPV-specific T-cell clones and common TCR motifs. The study set out to ask whether T-cell immunity against the HPV oncoproteins E6 and E7 changes over the course of chemoradiotherapy and whether that immunity affects survival. Next, the candidate HPV-specific TCRs and motifs were followed in TCR repertoires from over 85 patients with HPV-related cancers.

The study at large found these results: Expansion of candidate HPV-specific clones and E7-related TCR motifs was observed in the tumor microenvironment during treatment, whereas no such expansion was observed for non-HPV-specific T cells. The functional definition of HPV-specific T cells came from only a couple of HPV16-positive patients, and the survival association was reported for HPV16-positive patients. Among HPV16-positive patients, expansion of HPV-responsive T cells during chemoradiotherapy was associated with better recurrence-free survival.

The CDR3 runs 14 residues from the cysteine to the phenylalanine. The read is trimmed to its CDR3 DNA, 42 bases read in frame from base 1. The trim is 2 bases for V and 5 bases for J, with a gap of 13 bases between the germline ends. The CDR1 and CDR2 encoded by the germline V gene are SGDLS and YYNGEE. This sequence originates from a human donor with HPV-associated anogenital cancer. The sample consisted of blood, taken from a patient who underwent chemoradiotherapy. The chain joins TRBV9 to TRBJ2-5; a tentative D call is TRBD1 (6 bases match). The DNA sequence follows: TGTGCCAGCAGCGTCCAAGGGGGTTTGGAGACCCAGTACTTC. This codes for CASSVQGGLETQYF.